This is a list of T cell receptor beta chains from one sample in a study of cytomegalovirus exposure and HLA in healthy donors. This table comes from immunoSEQ multiplex PCR, and its TCRdb copy is limited to in-frame clones, with some not included. The table records roughly 130,000 clones, roughly four fifths of them present only once. Source material: PBMCs. These receptors were collected from a male donor in good health and CMV-seropositive. Each CDR3 is given with its conserved first and last residue. A D gene is named only where the DNA matches it firmly. Expanded clones get a size class; other rows say once, few or many, or leave the size out.

TRBJ1-5,-,medium-sized,TRBV7-2,TGTGCCAGCAGCCTACAGGGCCGTCAGCCCCAGCATTTT,CASSLQGRQPQHF
TRBJ2-7,TRBD2,few,TRBV4-2,TGTGCCAGCAGCCAAGCCACTAGCGGGACCTACGAGCAGTACTTC,CASSQATSGTYEQYF
TRBJ2-1,TRBD1,-,TRBV7-9,TGTGCCAGCAGCCCCCCGGGACAGATGTACAATGAGCAGTTCTTC,CASSPPGQMYNEQFF
TRBJ1-5,-,-,TRBV28,TGTGCCAGCAGCTACACAGGGAGACCGTACCATGGGCAGCCCCAGCATTTT,CASSYTGRPYHGQPQHF
TRBJ1-2,-,-,TRBV30,TGTGCCTGGAGTTCGCCTCGGGGCTACACCTTC,CAWSSPRGYTF
TRBJ1-1,TRBD1,-,TRBV19,TGTGCCAGTAGTACACAAGGACAGGGCAGTGAAGCTTTCTTT,CASSTQGQGSEAFF
TRBJ1-5,-,-,TRBV5-8,TGTGCCAGCAGCGCGGACAGTTATCAGCCCCAGCATTTT,CASSADSYQPQHF
TRBJ2-1,TRBD2,-,TRBV9,TGTGCCAGCAGCGTAGCGGGGGGGGAAGGGACCCCTCAGTTCTTC,CASSVAGGEGTPQFF
TRBJ2-7,TRBD1,-,TRBV11-1,TGTGCCAGCAGCTTCTCCGGACAGGGGTCGTACGAGCAGTACTTC,CASSFSGQGSYEQYF
TRBJ2-3,TRBD1,-,TRBV19,TGTGCCAGTGGGACAGGGCCCATGGATACGCATTATTTT,CASGTGPMDTHYF
TRBJ2-7,TRBD1,-,TRBV9,TGTGCCAGCAGCCGGAGACAGGACAGGGGCTACGAGCAGTACTTC,CASSRRQDRGYEQYF
TRBJ1-4,-,-,TRBV9,TGTGCCAGCAACCCGACAGGTTTAAATGAAAAACTGTTTTTT,CASNPTGLNEKLFF
TRBJ1-2,TRBD1,-,TRBV5-4,TGTGCCAGCAGCTCTGGACAGGGCGTCTATGGCTACACCTTC,CASSSGQGVYGYTF
TRBJ2-3,-,few,TRBV7-6,TGTGCCAGCAGCCGATCGGTGGCAGATACGCAGTATTTT,CASSRSVADTQYF
TRBJ2-3,-,-,TRBV2,TGTGCCAGTTCGGGGATAACCTCCACAGATACGCAGTATTTT,CASSGITSTDTQYF
TRBJ1-3,-,once,TRBV30,TGTGCCTTCGGGCAGGGCTCTGGAAACACCATATATTTT,CAFGQGSGNTIYF
TRBJ2-3,TRBD2,-,TRBV27,TGTGCCAGCAGTCTGGGAGGGTCAGATACGCAGTATTTT,CASSLGGSDTQYF
TRBJ1-4,-,-,TRBV7-2,TGTGCCAGCAGCTTTAGGGGAGGTGAAAAACTGTTTTTT,CASSFRGGEKLFF
TRBJ1-1,TRBD1,-,TRBV2,TGTGCCAGCAGCGAAGGGACAGGGGATGGAAACACTGAAGCTTTCTTT,CASSEGTGDGNTEAFF
TRBJ2-7,TRBD1,-,TRBV29-1,TGCAGCGTTATACCGGGACAGGGGGCCTACGAGCAGTACTTC,CSVIPGQGAYEQYF
TRBJ2-7,TRBD1,-,TRBV14,TGTGCCAGCAGCCAAGAGGGGACAGGTTTCTACGAGCAGTACTTC,CASSQEGTGFYEQYF
TRBJ2-7,-,few,TRBV6-5,TGTGCCAGCAGCCTTACCCGGGGCGAGCAGTACTTC,CASSLTRGEQYF
TRBJ2-7,TRBD2,-,TRBV15,TGTGCCACCAGCAGAGAGGGGGGACTAGCGCCCTACGAGCAGTACTTC,CATSREGGLAPYEQYF
TRBJ2-7,-,-,TRBV4-3,TGCGCCAGCAGCCAAGTTCATACAGACTCCTACGAGCAGTACTTC,CASSQVHTDSYEQYF
TRBJ2-1,TRBD2,-,TRBV10-3,TGTGCCAGCGGACTAGCGGGAGGGCCAGGGGAGCAGTTCTTC,CASGLAGGPGEQFF
TRBJ2-1,-,once,TRBV6-5,TGTGCCAGCAGTGACATCAGGGACAATGAGCAGTTCTTC,CASSDIRDNEQFF
TRBJ2-5,-,-,TRBV7-9,TGTGCCAGCAGCTTAGTGAGGGGGGAGACCCAGTACTTC,CASSLVRGETQYF